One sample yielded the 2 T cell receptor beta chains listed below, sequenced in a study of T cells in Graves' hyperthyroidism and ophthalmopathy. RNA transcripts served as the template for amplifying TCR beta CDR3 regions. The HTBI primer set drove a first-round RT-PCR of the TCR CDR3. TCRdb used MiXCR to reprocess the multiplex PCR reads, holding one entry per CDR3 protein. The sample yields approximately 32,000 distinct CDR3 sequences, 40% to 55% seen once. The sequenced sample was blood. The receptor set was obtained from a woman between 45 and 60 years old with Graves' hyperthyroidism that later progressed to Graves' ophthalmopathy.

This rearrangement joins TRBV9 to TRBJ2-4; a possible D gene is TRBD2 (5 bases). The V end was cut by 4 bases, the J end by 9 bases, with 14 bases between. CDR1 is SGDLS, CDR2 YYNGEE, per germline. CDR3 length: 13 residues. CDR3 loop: CASSIQIGGIQYF. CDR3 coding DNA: TGTGCCAGCAGCATCCAAATTGGAGGCATTCAGTACTTC.

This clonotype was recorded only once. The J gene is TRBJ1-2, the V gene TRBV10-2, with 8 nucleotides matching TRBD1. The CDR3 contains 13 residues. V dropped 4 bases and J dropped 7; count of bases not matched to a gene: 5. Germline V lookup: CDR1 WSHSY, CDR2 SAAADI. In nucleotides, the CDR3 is TGCGCCAGCAGTGGGACAGGGCTAGGTGGCTACACCTTC. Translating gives CASSGTGLGGYTF.